These 13 T cell receptor beta chains originate from one sample sequenced in a study of response to subunit inactivated influenza vaccine. TCRdb used MiXCR to reprocess the RT-PCR reads, holding one entry per CDR3 protein. The table has 500,000 to 550,000 distinct CDR3 sequences, approximately 22% seen once; the top ten hold 2.5% to 3.5%. The sample was also linked to a second study, of T cells expressing NK-cell markers. That study reports: UMIs accompanied the 5'RACE template switching by which TCR beta cDNA was made.

Sequencing was performed on CD4+ T cells sorted from PBMCs, taken approximately 13 days after vaccination. These receptor sequences come from a man aged 50 or older who received an inactivated influenza vaccine.

This clonotype was recorded once. V usage is TRBV28 and J usage is TRBJ1-1; possible D gene TRBD1, 6 bases. Germline loops: CDR1 MDHEN, CDR2 SYDVKM. The CDR3 runs to 15 residues. V was clipped by 6 bases and J by 1 base, with 15 bases between them. The DNA for the CDR3 is TGTGCCAGCAGCCAGGGGAATTTGGGGAACACTGAAGCTTTCTTT. This codes for CASSQGNLGNTEAFF.

The chain combines TRBV7-2 with TRBJ2-1, with 13 bases matching TRBD2. The CDR3 contains 15 residues. CDR1 SGHTA and CDR2 FQGNSA come from the germline V gene. With 5 bases clipped from V and 9 bases from J, the junction kept 7 bases outside the gene matches. The CDR3: CASSRPGLAGSEQFF. CDR3 coding DNA: TGTGCCAGCAGCCGACCGGGACTAGCGGGAAGTGAGCAGTTCTTC.

V gene TRBV20-1 combines with J gene TRBJ1-6, with a weak D call TRBD1 (5 bases). V lost 4 bases and J 8 bases, leaving 18 bases between the germline ends. In germline, CDR1 is DFQATT, CDR2 SNEGSKA (reference sequence). The CDR3 totals 15 residues. The CDR3 is CSAIFQGIKDSPLHF. The CDR3 DNA follows: TGCAGTGCTATTTTTCAGGGAATAAAGGATTCACCCCTCCACTTT.

This clonotype occurred a few times. The CDR3 nucleotides are TGCGCCAGCAGCCAAGAGCATTTGGGTTTCCATGAGCAGTTCTTC. Its translation is CASSQEHLGFHEQFF. The chain combines TRBV4-3 with TRBJ2-1; D remains unclear. CDR1 is LGHNA and CDR2 is YSLEER in the germline V gene. The CDR3 spans 15 residues. Trimming left V 0 bases short and J 8 bases short, with 14 bases between.

The genes are TRBV20-1 and TRBJ2-5; possible D gene TRBD2, 7 bases. V was clipped by 0 bases and J by 4 bases, with 12 bases between them. The CDR3 runs 14 residues. The germline CDR1 and CDR2 sequences are DFQATT and SNEGSKA (reference sequence). The CDR3 coding sequence is TGCAGTGCTAGAGATAATGCGGGGGCAGAGACCCAGTACTTC. Protein product: CSARDNAGAETQYF.

The V gene is TRBV12-3 or TRBV12-4, the J gene TRBJ2-4, with TRBD2 matching 11 bases. This CDR3 contains 14 residues. With 7 bases clipped from V and 13 bases from J, the junction kept 12 bases outside the gene matches. The CDR3 nucleotides read TGTGCCAGCACCAAATACGGGCTAGCGGGGGGCCAGTACTTC. Translation: CASTKYGLAGGQYF.

The chain couples TRBV20-1 to TRBJ2-1, with D possibly matching TRBD2 (6 bases). Germline V gene lookup returns CDR1 DFQATT and CDR2 SNEGSKA (reference sequence). The V end lost 0 bases, the J end lost 6 bases, and 12 bases lay between the germline ends. The CDR3 runs 14 residues. The CDR3 DNA sequence: TGCAGTGCTAGAGAAAGCGGGCCCGTCAATGAGCAGTTCTTC. Encoded protein: CSARESGPVNEQFF.

The genes are TRBV5-1 and TRBJ2-1, with 9 nucleotides matching TRBD2. V shed 3 bases and J 2 bases; nucleotides not matched to a gene: 9. CDR3 length equals 17 residues. Germline V gives CDR1 SGHRS, CDR2 YFSETQ. CDR3 DNA sequence: TGCGCCAGCAGCTCGCTCCCCCCTAGCGGGGCCTACAATGAGCAGTTCTTC. Amino acids: CASSSLPPSGAYNEQFF.

The rearrangement uses TRBV6-4 and TRBJ2-7; TRBD2 matches 8 bases. The CDR3 sequence is 13 residues long. Per the germline V gene, CDR1 is MRHNA and CDR2 is SNTAGT. V was clipped by 6 bases and J by 5 bases; unmatched bases: 6. As DNA, the CDR3 is TGTGCCAGCAGGACCCTAGCGGGCCACGAGCAGTACTTC. This gives the protein CASRTLAGHEQYF.

The chain couples TRBV27 to TRBJ1-2; D gene ambiguous. The CDR3 covers 16 residues. The V gene's germline CDR1 is MNHEY and CDR2 SMNVEV (reference sequence). Trimming left V 2 bases short and J 4 bases short, with 17 bases between. The CDR3 spells CASSLLGGLNSYGYTF. The CDR3 bases are TGTGCCAGCAGTTTACTTGGTGGTCTGAACAGCTATGGCTACACCTTC.

The rearrangement uses TRBV20-1 and TRBJ1-5; D gene ambiguous. CDR3 length: 15 residues. With 6 bases removed from V and 6 bases from J, the gap between germline ends came to 21 bases. CDR1 and CDR2 (germline): DFQATT, SNEGSKA (reference sequence). Here the CDR3 reads CSALDFVVPGQPQHF. CDR3 bases: TGCAGTGCCCTGGACTTTGTCGTACCCGGTCAGCCCCAGCATTTT.

The rearrangement joins TRBV2 to TRBJ2-7; 7 nucleotides match TRBD2. CDR1 is SNHLY, CDR2 FYNNEI, per germline. CDR3 length equals 16 residues. V shed 1 base, J shed 0 bases, and the junction held 6 bases outside the gene matches. The CDR3 DNA sequence: TGTGCCAGCAGTGAAGGTATCAGCGGGACCTCCTACGAGCAGTACTTC. Translated: CASSEGISGTSYEQYF.

Only a few counts were recorded for this clonotype. V gene TRBV24-1 combines with J gene TRBJ2-2, with 7 bases identical to TRBD2. The V gene's germline CDR1 is KGHDR and CDR2 SFDVKD. The CDR3 has 16 amino acids. The V segment lost 3 bases and the J segment 3 bases; nucleotides outside the gene matches: 6. The CDR3 sequence is CATSDQGGPYTGELFF. In DNA, the CDR3 is TGTGCCACCAGTGATCAGGGAGGGCCATACACCGGGGAGCTGTTTTTT.